Presented here are 27 T cell receptor beta chains from one specimen sequenced in a study of cytomegalovirus exposure and HLA in healthy donors. Vbeta (60) and Jbeta (13) primers were used in the PCR. Clones were sequenced by immunoSEQ multiplex PCR, and TCRdb holds only the in-frame ones, with some missing. The data contain about 140,000 clones, around 79% of them singletons. The specimen sequenced was PBMCs. The receptors were sampled from a woman aged 50 to 65 in good health and CMV-seropositive.

The rearrangement uses TRBV6-5 and TRBJ2-1, with D perhaps matching TRBD2 (5 bases). The germline V gene encodes CDR1 MNHEY and CDR2 SVGAGI. V lost 6 bases to trimming and J lost 5 bases, with 11 bases between them. The CDR3 sequence is 13 residues long. The CDR3 loop reads CASRSGPHNEQFF. CDR3 in DNA: TGTGCCAGCAGAAGCGGACCACACAATGAGCAGTTCTTC.

The count of this clone is one. The J gene is TRBJ2-1, the V gene TRBV7-8; 7 nucleotides agree with TRBD1. The CDR3 is 15 amino acids. From germline, CDR1 is SGHVS and CDR2 FQNEAQ. The ends lost 5 bases at V and 0 bases at J; junction bases unmatched: 4. The chain's CDR3 is CASSKTGNSYNEQFF. CDR3 in DNA: TGTGCCAGCAGCAAGACAGGGAACTCCTACAATGAGCAGTTCTTC.

The chain recombines TRBV30 with TRBJ1-2, with unresolved D. The ends were cut back, 6 bases at V and 4 bases at J, with 12 bases in the middle. Germline V gene lookup returns CDR1 GTSNPN and CDR2 SVGIG (reference sequence). This CDR3 is built from 12 residues. Written as DNA, the CDR3 is TGTGCCTGTTCTGTGGGAGGCTATGGCTACACCTTC. Its translation: CACSVGGYGYTF.

The gene calls are TRBV28 and TRBJ2-5, with 10 bases matching TRBD2. The J call may be faulty, since TRBJ2-7 better matches the DNA end. Germline CDR1 and CDR2: MDHEN and SYDVKM. The CDR3 length is 13 residues. The CDR3 DNA reads as TGTGCCAGCATCCCGACTAGCGGGCACGAGCAGTACTTC. Amino acids: CASIPTSGHEQYF.

The chain joins TRBV11-2 to TRBJ1-3, with D possibly being TRBD1 (6 bases). The germline V gene has CDR1 SGHAT and CDR2 FQNNGV. Trimming stripped 1 base from V and 0 bases from J, with 10 bases between. The CDR3 length is 16 residues. The CDR3 reads CASSLVGTYSGNTIYF. The CDR3 nucleotides read TGTGCCAGCAGCTTAGTCGGGACATACTCTGGAAACACCATATATTTT.

The rearrangement joins TRBV19 to TRBJ1-2; possibly TRBD1 for D (5 bases). Germline lookup yields CDR1 LNHDA and CDR2 SQIVND (reference sequence). The CDR3 length is 13 residues. The V end was cut by 7 bases, the J end by 8 bases, with 17 bases between. The CDR3: CASTLGAGDGYTF. CDR3 DNA: TGTGCCAGTACCCTCGGCGCGGGGGACGGCTACACCTTC.

The V call is TRBV29-1, the J call TRBJ2-3, with D unresolved. With 4 bases removed from V and 0 bases from J, the gap between germline ends came to 5 bases. This CDR3 is built from 12 residues. Germline loops: CDR1 SQVTM, CDR2 ANQGSEA. This CDR3 is CSVVSSTDTQYF. CDR3 coding DNA: TGCAGCGTTGTCAGTAGCACAGATACGCAGTATTTT.

This rearrangement joins TRBV2 to TRBJ2-5, with D possibly matching TRBD1 (7 bases). The germline V and J ends were trimmed by 6 bases and 5 bases, with 22 bases remaining between them. The CDR3 length is 16 residues. Per the germline V gene, CDR1 is SNHLY and CDR2 is FYNNEI. This CDR3 is CASRVDRVGGLETQYF. In DNA, the CDR3 is TGTGCCAGCAGGGTTGACAGGGTTGGGGGGCTTGAGACCCAGTACTTC.

V gene TRBV10-3 combines with J gene TRBJ2-7; 7 bases are a match to TRBD1. The CDR3 is 15 amino acids. J gave up 5 bases and V 6 bases, and 13 bases lay outside the gene matches. CDR1 is ENHRY and CDR2 is SYGVKD in the germline V gene. For the CDR3, the DNA is TGTGCCATCAGCCGAGAGGAAGGGGGCGGAGACGAGCAGTACTTC. It is translated as CAISREEGGGDEQYF.

The chain links TRBV18 to TRBJ2-7; 10 nucleotides agree with TRBD2. This CDR3 is 15 amino acids long. CDR1 and CDR2 from the germline V gene are KGHSH and LQKENI. V gave up 2 bases and J gave up 4 bases; unmatched junction bases: 5. The CDR3 DNA follows: TGTGCCAGCTCACCAACTAGCGGGGCCACATACGAGCAGTACTTC. As protein: CASSPTSGATYEQYF.

The CDR3, as DNA: TGTGCCAGCAGCTTAAAGGCGGGACTAGCGGGGGGACGGAACACCGGGGAGCTGTTTTTT. Protein: CASSLKAGLAGGRNTGELFF. The gene calls are TRBV7-3 and TRBJ2-2; 15 positions agree with TRBD2. This CDR3 has 20 residues. V gave up 1 base and J gave up 1 base; unmatched junction bases: 7. The germline V gene encodes CDR1 SGHTA and CDR2 FQGTGA. Full variable domain (remainder filled in from reference TRBV7-3 and TRBJ2-2): GAGVSQTPSNKVTEKGKYVELRCDPISGHTALYWYRQSLGQGPEFLIYFQGTGAADDSGLPNDRFFAVRPEGSVSTLKIQRTERGDSAVYLCASSLKAGLAGGRNTGELFFGEGSRLTVL.

This clone showed up just once. This sequence joins TRBV7-9 and TRBJ2-5; 7 nucleotides align to TRBD1. The V gene's germline CDR1 is SEHNR and CDR2 FQNEAQ (reference sequence). The CDR3 has 15 amino acids. V lost 5 bases and J lost 5; bases outside the gene matches: 11. The CDR3 loop reads CASSTTDRAWETQYF. CDR3 DNA: TGTGCCAGCAGCACCACCGACAGGGCTTGGGAGACCCAGTACTTC. The whole variable domain, filled in from reference TRBV7-9 and TRBJ2-5, reads DTGVSQNPRHKITKRGQNVTFRCDPISEHNRLYWYRQTLGQGPEFLTYFQNEAQLEKSRLLSDRFSAERPKGSFSTLEIQRTEQGDSAMYLCASSTTDRAWETQYFGPGTRLLVL.

The chain employs TRBV9 and TRBJ2-7; 11 positions agree with TRBD2. This CDR3 region has 15 residues. V shed 4 bases, J shed 2 bases, and the junction held 5 bases outside the gene matches. In germline, CDR1 is SGDLS, CDR2 YYNGEE. CDR3 sequence (DNA): TGTGCCAGCAGCACCCTAGCGGGGGGCGCCTACGAGCAGTACTTC. Translation gives CASSTLAGGAYEQYF.

This clone appeared a few times. The rearrangement joins TRBV7-2 to TRBJ2-5; no clear D gene. The CDR3 is made up of 12 amino acids. Per the germline V gene, CDR1 is SGHTA and CDR2 is FQGNSA. Trimming pared 1 base from V and 12 bases from J, leaving 12 bases between. The CDR3 sequence is CASSLVVNNKYF. The CDR3 nucleotides read TGTGCCAGCAGCTTAGTTGTGAACAACAAGTACTTC.

The rearrangement links TRBV15 to TRBJ2-3; 8 nucleotides agree with TRBD1. The CDR3 extends over 15 amino acids. Unmatched junction bases numbered 4, after V lost 0 bases and J lost 5 bases. The germline V gene encodes CDR1 LNHNV and CDR2 YYDKDF (reference sequence). CDR3 in DNA: TGTGCCACCAGCAGAGAGACAGGGGTGGGAGATACGCAGTATTTT. Translation: CATSRETGVGDTQYF.

This chain uses TRBV28 with TRBJ2-7, with D possibly being TRBD1 (5 bases). V was shortened by 7 bases and J by 2 bases, with 12 bases between the two germline ends. This CDR3 spans 13 amino acids. Germline-derived CDR1 and CDR2 are MDHEN and SYDVKM. The CDR3 bases are TGTGCCAGCATCCAGGGCGGAACCTACGAGCAGTACTTC. Amino acid sequence: CASIQGGTYEQYF.

V is TRBV7-9 and J is TRBJ1-1; 9 bases map to TRBD1. V gave up 6 bases and J gave up 9 bases; unmatched junction bases: 5. This CDR3 is 12 amino acids long. The germline V gene has CDR1 SEHNR and CDR2 FQNEAQ (reference sequence). The DNA for the CDR3 is TGTGCCAGCAGTAAGGACAGGGGCCAAGCTTTCTTT. It specifies CASSKDRGQAFF.

The chain links TRBV19 to TRBJ1-1; 9 nucleotides line up with TRBD1. Germline V gene sequence: CDR1 LNHDA, CDR2 SQIVND (reference sequence). CDR3 length equals 14 residues. Trimming removed 6 bases from V and 10 bases from J; junction bases left unmatched: 12. The CDR3 DNA reads TGTGCCAGTAGCAACAGGGGGCGTAGAGGGGGAGCTTTCTTT. This gives the protein CASSNRGRRGGAFF.

As concerns this clone: At one boundary the junction diverges from the germline segment, which might be a read error. The chain joins TRBV7-7 to TRBJ2-5, with D possibly being TRBD2 (6 bases). The end of the DNA is better explained by TRBJ2-7, so the J call may be wrong. The CDR3 contains 13 residues. CDR1 is SSHAT, CDR2 FNYEAQ, per germline (reference sequence). CDR3 amino acids: CASSCAGRYEQYF. In DNA, the CDR3 is TGTGCTAGCAGCTGCGCAGGGAGGTACGAGCAGTACTTC.

DNA for the CDR3: TGCGCCAGCAGCCGGAGGGGACCAGATACGCAGTATTTT. Amino acids: CASSRRGPDTQYF. The V gene is TRBV5-1, the J gene TRBJ2-3, with D maybe TRBD2 (6 bases). Germline CDR1 SGHRS, CDR2 YFSETQ. Trimming pared 4 bases from V and 4 bases from J, leaving 10 bases between. This CDR3 spans 13 amino acids.

The CDR3 DNA follows: TGTGCCAGCAGTCCCCTGACAGGGGGTAGGACTGAAGCTTTCTTT. This codes for CASSPLTGGRTEAFF. V gene TRBV28 combines with J gene TRBJ1-1, with TRBD1 matching over 9 bases. The CDR3 is 15 amino acids. The V and J ends lost 5 bases and 5 bases, in that order; junction bases with no gene match: 9. Per the germline V gene, CDR1 is MDHEN and CDR2 is SYDVKM.

The gene calls are TRBV27 and TRBJ2-7; 7 nucleotides match TRBD1. CDR1 is MNHEY, CDR2 SMNVEV, per germline (reference sequence). The CDR3 consists of 14 residues. Germline trimming cut 5 bases from V and 2 bases from J; bases unmatched to any gene: 6. DNA of the CDR3: TGTGCCAGCAGTCCACAGGGGATGACCTACGAGCAGTACTTC. Encoded protein: CASSPQGMTYEQYF.

This chain uses TRBV4-3 with TRBJ1-3; D call uncertain. The CDR3 contains 15 residues. V dropped 4 bases and J dropped 1 base, with 11 bases sitting between them. Per the germline V gene, CDR1 is LGHNA and CDR2 is YSLEER. In DNA form, the CDR3 reads TGCGCCAGCAGCCTAACGACTCAGTCTGGAAACACCATATATTTT. Protein: CASSLTTQSGNTIYF.

The chain uses TRBV6-5 and TRBJ2-7; a possible D gene is TRBD1 (6 bases). The germline CDR1 and CDR2 sequences are MNHEY and SVGAGI. There are 14 residues in the CDR3. Trimming stripped 5 bases from V and 5 bases from J, with 16 bases between. CDR3 sequence (DNA): TGTGCCAGCAGTACCCTAACAGGGTACCACGAGCAGTACTTC. Protein sequence: CASSTLTGYHEQYF.

This clone was counted only a few times. The V gene is TRBV6-4, the J gene TRBJ1-1; possibly TRBD1 for D (6 bases). Germline CDR1 MRHNA, CDR2 SNTAGT. The CDR3 runs 14 residues. Trimming left V 6 bases short and J 5 bases short, with 16 bases between. The CDR3 sequence: CASRRDDTGTEAFF. The CDR3 nucleotides read TGTGCCAGCAGACGCGACGATACAGGGACTGAAGCTTTCTTT.

This clone appeared a single time. This chain connects TRBV28 to TRBJ1-5, with 9 bases matching TRBD1. The V gene end was trimmed by 7 bases and the J gene end by 4 bases; junction bases not matched to a gene: 5. Germline V gene data show CDR1 as MDHEN and CDR2 as SYDVKM. The CDR3 is made up of 14 amino acids. The CDR3 DNA sequence: TGTGCCAGCATCGGACAGGGGAAAAATCAGCCCCAGCATTTT. It yields the protein CASIGQGKNQPQHF. The variable domain in full, completed from reference TRBV28 and TRBJ1-5, reads DVKVTQSSRYLVKRTGEKVFLECVQDMDHENMFWYRQDPGLGLRLIYFSYDVKMKEKGDIPEGYSVSREKKERFSLILESASTNQTSMYLCASIGQGKNQPQHFGDGTRLSIL.

V gene TRBV5-1 combines with J gene TRBJ1-6, with 9 bases identical to TRBD1. J lost 8 bases, V lost 6 bases, and 9 bases had no gene match. The CDR3 runs to 15 residues. Germline CDR1 reads SGHRS; CDR2 reads YFSETQ. Written as DNA, the CDR3 is TGCGCCAGCACCAGGGACAGGGAGGTGGATTCACCCCTCCACTTT. Its translation: CASTRDREVDSPLHF.